Listed below are T cell receptor beta chains from one sample, sequenced in a study of blood T cells in healthy people across ages. TCRdb reprocessed the 5' RACE reads with MiXCR, giving one entry per CDR3 protein. The sample lists about 620,000 distinct CDR3 sequences, approximately 21% occurring once. The sequencing sample was made of blood. Receptors were obtained from a man in his 70s in good health. Both conserved end residues are part of each CDR3. Fields, in order: clone size, D gene, J gene, V gene, CDR3 protein, CDR3 DNA. D genes are given only for firm matches. Size tells how often a clone was seen (once, few, many) or the class of an expanded clone, and some rows leave it out.

NA	NA	TRBJ1-4	TRBV2	CASRVGEDEKLFF	TGTGCCAGTAGGGTCGGTGAGGATGAAAAACTGTTTTTT
NA	NA	TRBJ1-3	TRBV9	CASSVADLNTTYF	TGTGCCAGCAGCGTAGCCGATTTAAACACCACATATTTT
few	TRBD1	TRBJ2-7	TRBV6-5	CASRLSGTGSYEQYF	TGTGCCAGCAGACTAAGCGGGACAGGGTCCTACGAGCAGTACTTC
few	NA	TRBJ1-4	TRBV6-6	CASSRGTPNEKLFF	TGTGCCAGCAGCCGCGGGACCCCTAATGAAAAACTGTTTTTT
NA	NA	TRBJ2-5	TRBV6-1	CASSEMAPEEYETQYF	TGTGCCAGCAGTGAAATGGCCCCTGAGGAATACGAGACCCAGTACTTC
NA	TRBD2	TRBJ2-7	TRBV6-5	CASSRLSAGAEQYF	TGTGCCAGCAGCCGCTTATCGGCGGGAGCCGAGCAGTACTTC
NA	TRBD2	TRBJ2-7	TRBV28	CASRWSGRYEQYF	TGTGCCAGCAGATGGAGCGGGAGGTACGAGCAGTACTTC
NA	NA	TRBJ1-1	TRBV28	CASSLWQGNTEAFF	TGTGCCAGCAGTTTATGGCAGGGTAACACTGAAGCTTTCTTT
few	TRBD1	TRBJ1-6	TRBV12-3/TRBV12-4	CASSQTGGVNSPLHF	TGTGCCAGCAGCCAGACAGGGGGCGTTAATTCACCCCTCCACTTT
NA	TRBD2	TRBJ2-4	TRBV30	CAWSVQAGVMNIQYF	TGTGCCTGGAGTGTACAGGCGGGGGTAATGAACATTCAGTACTTC
NA	NA	TRBJ2-3	TRBV7-6	CASSLVDGAPLYF	TGTGCCAGCAGCTTAGTTGATGGGGCCCCCTTGTATTTT
few	NA	TRBJ2-1	TRBV5-4	CASSSGGATYNEQFF	TGTGCCAGCAGCTCTGGGGGGGCCACCTACAATGAGCAGTTCTTC
NA	NA	TRBJ1-4	TRBV2	CASSATTKNEKLFF	TGTGCCAGCAGCGCTACGACCAAAAATGAAAAACTGTTTTTT
NA	TRBD2	TRBJ2-3	TRBV29-1	CSVAGTSSDTQYF	TGCAGCGTTGCGGGGACTAGCTCAGATACGCAGTATTTT
NA	NA	TRBJ2-5	TRBV5-1	CASSSIGGQETQYF	TGCGCCAGCAGCTCGATAGGAGGTCAAGAGACCCAGTACTTC
few	NA	TRBJ2-7	TRBV10-2	CASNSPEQYF	TGCGCCAGCAACAGTCCCGAGCAGTACTTC
NA	NA	TRBJ2-1	TRBV5-1	CASTLGGSSSNEQFF	TGCGCCAGCACCTTAGGGGGGAGTTCCAGCAATGAGCAGTTCTTC
few	NA	TRBJ2-1	TRBV11-2	CASSLLLTEQFF	TGTGCCAGCAGCTTATTACTTACAGAGCAGTTCTTC
NA	NA	TRBJ2-7	TRBV30	CAWREDGKQYF	TGTGCCTGGAGGGAGGACGGGAAGCAGTACTTC
few	TRBD1	TRBJ1-5	TRBV28	CASSLDRSNQPQHF	TGTGCCAGCAGTTTGGACAGGAGCAATCAGCCCCAGCATTTT
NA	NA	TRBJ2-1	TRBV20-1	CSGLGEAKRDEQFF	TGCAGTGGGTTGGGGGAGGCAAAGAGGGATGAGCAGTTCTTC
few	NA	TRBJ1-5	TRBV28	CASSSGLGGQPQHF	TGTGCCAGCAGTTCAGGGTTGGGGGGTCAGCCCCAGCATTTT
few	NA	TRBJ2-5	TRBV20-1	CSARGGHQETQYF	TGCAGTGCTAGAGGGGGTCACCAAGAGACCCAGTACTTC